Listed below are T cell receptor beta chains from one sample, sequenced in a study of T-cell memory formation after mild COVID-19. TCRdb called the 5' RACE reads again in MiXCR, with one record for every CDR3 protein. In the table there are approximately 570,000 distinct CDR3 sequences, 15% to 20% of which are singletons. The sample taken for sequencing was PBMCs or a T cell subset sorted from them (not recorded which). The source is an adult woman who had mild COVID-19 (a few samples of this study predate the infection). Cell type and time point are not known. Both conserved end residues are part of each CDR3. The order of the fields is clone size, J gene, V gene, D gene, CDR3 DNA, CDR3 protein. The D gene is left open where the match is weak. For some rows the clone size is stated as once, few or many, or as a class when expanded; others skip it.

>few|TRBJ2-5|TRBV11-2|TRBD2
TGTGCCAGCAGCTGGCGGGGGTCCGATTGGGAGACCCAGTACTTC
CASSWRGSDWETQYF
>-|TRBJ2-5|TRBV7-9|TRBD2
TGTGCCAGCAGCTTCGGCGGTAGCGGGGAGACCCAGTACTTC
CASSFGGSGETQYF
>few|TRBJ2-3|TRBV20-1|TRBD1
TGCAGTGCTCCTGGGCCGCACAGGGGGCAGGTCGGCACAGATACGCAGTATTTT
CSAPGPHRGQVGTDTQYF
>-|TRBJ2-3|TRBV5-1|-
TGCGCCAGCAGCACAGCTAGCGGCACAGATACGCAGTATTTT
CASSTASGTDTQYF
>few|TRBJ2-3|TRBV7-2|TRBD2
TGTGCCAGCAGCTTGAGAGGGGCGGGAGCCATGACAGATACGCAGTATTTT
CASSLRGAGAMTDTQYF
>many|TRBJ2-2|TRBV7-9|-
TGTGCCAGCAACCCGACACCATCGAACACCGGGGAGCTGTTTTTT
CASNPTPSNTGELFF
>-|TRBJ2-5|TRBV24-1|-
TGTGCCACCAGTGACCCGTGGCCGGGACAAGAGACCCAGTACTTC
CATSDPWPGQETQYF
>few|TRBJ1-2|TRBV13|TRBD1
TGTGCCAGCAGCTCGCCAACAGGGGGCCGAGGCTACACCTTC
CASSSPTGGRGYTF
>few|TRBJ2-3|TRBV5-6|-
TGTGCCAGCAGCTTGTTGGGGCCCCTTATTGATACGCAGTATTTT
CASSLLGPLIDTQYF
>few|TRBJ2-7|TRBV2|TRBD1
TGTGCCAGCAGTGACCCCGGGACAGGTCGGTACGAGCAGTACTTC
CASSDPGTGRYEQYF
>many|TRBJ2-5|TRBV12-3/TRBV12-4|-
TGTGCCAGCAGTTCGGACAGAGAAGAGACCCAGTACTTC
CASSSDREETQYF
>many|TRBJ2-4|TRBV29-1|-
TGCAGCGTTGAAAAGCCAGCCAAAAACATTCAGTACTTC
CSVEKPAKNIQYF
>-|TRBJ2-1|TRBV9|TRBD2
TGTGCCAGCAGCGTAGGAGGGAGGGTGCAGGATGAGCAGTTCTTC
CASSVGGRVQDEQFF
>-|TRBJ2-7|TRBV6-5|-
TGTGCCAGCAGCCAGGACAGCGTCTCCTACGAGCAGTACTTC
CASSQDSVSYEQYF
>few|TRBJ1-2|TRBV20-1|-
TGCAGTGCTAGAGATTTTGCAGGGGTCAACTATGGCTACACCTTC
CSARDFAGVNYGYTF
>-|TRBJ2-3|TRBV20-1|-
TGCAGTGCCATCACTCTAGCGAGCAGCACAGATACGCAGTATTTT
CSAITLASSTDTQYF
>-|TRBJ2-7|TRBV30|-
TGTGCCTGGGGACGAACCGGGGCCAACGAGCAGTACTTC
CAWGRTGANEQYF
>few|TRBJ1-2|TRBV12-3/TRBV12-4|TRBD1
TGTGCCAGCAGTGCCACAGGGGGTTCCTATGGCTACACCTTC
CASSATGGSYGYTF
>-|TRBJ2-3|TRBV5-1|-
TGCGCCAGCAGCTTGGGGCAGGGTGGCGCAGATACGCAGTATTTT
CASSLGQGGADTQYF
>once|TRBJ2-1|TRBV5-1|TRBD1
TGCGCCAGCAGCTGGGGACAGGGGAAGAATGAGCAGTTCTTC
CASSWGQGKNEQFF
>-|TRBJ2-5|TRBV4-2|-
TGTGCCAGCAGCCGGAAACAGGGAGGGGAAGAGACCCAGTACTTC
CASSRKQGGEETQYF
>-|TRBJ2-1|TRBV7-8|-
TGTGCCAGCAGCTTAATACGGAGTAAGCAGTTCTTC
CASSLIRSKQFF
>few|TRBJ2-3|TRBV7-8|TRBD2
TGTGCCAGCAGCCCCCGTCCGGGGGGACTCACAGATACGCAGTATTTT
CASSPRPGGLTDTQYF
>few|TRBJ2-6|TRBV21-1|-
TGTGCCAGCAGCAGGTTAAGAAGCAGGGGAGGGTTGGGGGCCAACGTCCTGACTTTC
CASSRLRSRGGLGANVLTF
>-|TRBJ2-1|TRBV7-7|-
TGTGCCAGCAGCTTAGGTACAGGGGGGGGTGAGCAGTTCTTC
CASSLGTGGGEQFF
>-|TRBJ2-7|TRBV6-5|-
TGTGCCAGCAGTTACTCAGTATCATGGAACTACGAGCAGTACTTC
CASSYSVSWNYEQYF
>-|TRBJ2-3|TRBV30|-
TGTGCCTGGAGTGTTCCCAGGGCCTCCACCACAGATACGCAGTATTTT
CAWSVPRASTTDTQYF